The 20 T cell receptor beta chains below were found in one sample sequenced in a study of cytomegalovirus exposure and HLA in healthy donors. PCR used 60 Vbeta primers and 13 Jbeta primers. Profiled with immunoSEQ multiplex PCR; TCRdb holds only in-frame clones, not every one. The sample contains over 150,000 clones, 84% of which appear only once. Source material: PBMCs. The receptor source for this set is a man between 18 and 35 years old in good health and CMV-seronegative.

This clone showed up just once. The V call is TRBV30, the J call TRBJ2-3; 10 positions agree with TRBD2. Germline loops: CDR1 GTSNPN, CDR2 SVGIG (reference sequence). V gave up 3 bases and J gave up 4 bases; unmatched junction bases: 7. The length of the CDR3 is 15 residues. The CDR3 nucleotides are TGTGCCTGGAGAGGGATAGCGGGAGGAGCAGATACGCAGTATTTT. Encoded protein: CAWRGIAGGADTQYF.

The rearrangement joins TRBV6-6 to TRBJ2-5; 8 nucleotides match TRBD1. J was trimmed by 2 bases and V by 6 bases; bases with no gene match: 5. CDR1 is MNHNY and CDR2 is SVGAGI in the germline V gene (reference sequence). This CDR3 spans 14 amino acids. This CDR3 is CASRPRTGQETQYF. The CDR3 bases are TGTGCCAGCAGGCCCCGGACAGGGCAAGAGACCCAGTACTTC.

The rearrangement joins TRBV30 to TRBJ1-2, with D tentatively TRBD1 (5 bases). The CDR3 sequence is 16 residues long. V was clipped by 3 bases and J by 4 bases, with 21 bases between them. CDR1 and CDR2 (germline): GTSNPN, SVGIG (reference sequence). This CDR3 reads CAWRPTSGGSFYGYTF. Written as DNA, the CDR3 is TGTGCCTGGAGACCCACATCCGGGGGTTCTTTCTATGGCTACACCTTC.

This rearrangement joins TRBV4-1 to TRBJ2-7; 7 nucleotides agree with TRBD2. This CDR3 region has 15 residues. Trimming at V came to 3 bases and at J to 4 bases, leaving 9 bases not matched to a gene. Germline assignment: CDR1 MGHRA and CDR2 YSYEKL. In DNA form, the CDR3 reads TGCGCCAGCAGCCAGGAAGCGGGGACCTATTACGAGCAGTACTTC. Translated, it gives CASSQEAGTYYEQYF.

In its sample, this clone was seen once. The rearrangement links TRBV2 to TRBJ1-2; 12 nucleotides agree with TRBD1. Trimming removed 5 bases from V and 4 bases from J; junction bases left unmatched: 14. CDR1 is SNHLY and CDR2 is FYNNEI in the germline V gene. CDR3 length: 18 amino acids. The CDR3 DNA reads TGTGCCAGCAGTCGCCTGCGGGACAGGGGGCAAAAGGGCTATGGCTACACCTTC. Translation: CASSRLRDRGQKGYGYTF.

The V gene is TRBV18, the J gene TRBJ2-1; 7 nucleotides align to TRBD1. The junction had 4 bases not matched to a gene; V was cut back by 3 bases and J by 2 bases. The CDR3 runs 15 residues. Germline loops: CDR1 KGHSH, CDR2 LQKENI. CDR3 protein: CASSPTGVPYNEQFF. Here the CDR3 DNA reads TGTGCCAGCTCACCCACAGGGGTACCCTACAATGAGCAGTTCTTC.

The chain uses TRBV6-5 and TRBJ2-3; the D is unclear. V lost 2 bases and J 1 base, leaving 10 bases between the germline ends. This CDR3 is built from 15 residues. The germline V gene encodes CDR1 MNHEY and CDR2 SVGAGI. The CDR3 nucleotides are TGTGCCAGCAGTTACCAAGACACCCGCACAGATACGCAGTATTTT. This codes for CASSYQDTRTDTQYF.

The chain joins TRBV6-6 to TRBJ2-5; 8 nucleotides line up with TRBD2. CDR1 and CDR2 from the germline V gene are MNHNY and SVGAGI (reference sequence). The V segment lost 4 bases and the J segment 5 bases; nucleotides outside the gene matches: 6. This CDR3 comprises 14 residues. The CDR3 reads CASSSFSGTETQYF. CDR3 nucleotide sequence: TGTGCCAGCAGTTCTTTTAGCGGGACGGAGACCCAGTACTTC.

The rearrangement uses TRBV18 and TRBJ1-5; D might be TRBD1 (6 bases). The germline CDR1 and CDR2 sequences are KGHSH and LQKENI. Trimming took 3 bases from V and 8 from J, leaving 14 bases between them. The CDR3 sequence is 14 residues long. The CDR3 protein is CASSPEQGREPQHF. The CDR3 coding sequence is TGTGCCAGCTCACCCGAACAGGGCAGGGAGCCCCAGCATTTT.

This clone was detected only a few times. V gene TRBV6-6 combines with J gene TRBJ2-7; D remains unclear. In germline, CDR1 is MNHNY, CDR2 SVGAGI (reference sequence). The V end lost 5 bases, the J end lost 3 bases, and 17 bases lay between the germline ends. CDR3 size: 15 residues. The CDR3 spells CASSHRIAVHYEQYF. DNA of the CDR3: TGTGCCAGCAGTCACCGAATCGCAGTCCACTACGAGCAGTACTTC.

The rearrangement uses TRBV6-5 and TRBJ2-7; 8 positions match TRBD2. CDR3 size: 16 residues. Germline V gives CDR1 MNHEY, CDR2 SVGAGI. Trimming cost V 2 bases and J 4 bases; bases outside gene matches: 10. Here the CDR3 reads CASSYTASGSLYEQYF. The CDR3 DNA follows: TGTGCCAGCAGTTACACGGCCAGCGGGAGTCTATACGAGCAGTACTTC.

V usage is TRBV28 and J usage is TRBJ2-3; no reliable D call. Trimming cost V 8 bases and J 0 bases, with 9 bases left between them. The CDR3 is made up of 13 amino acids. Germline V gene lookup returns CDR1 MDHEN and CDR2 SYDVKM. The CDR3 region has the DNA TGTGCCAGCCGGCAGCGTAGCACAGATACGCAGTATTTT. Amino acids: CASRQRSTDTQYF.

This chain joins TRBV4-1 and TRBJ1-2; TRBD1 might be the D (6 bases). The ends were cut back, 4 bases at V and 2 bases at J, with 20 bases in the middle. Germline lookup yields CDR1 MGHRA and CDR2 YSYEKL. The CDR3 sequence is 17 residues long. The CDR3 region has the DNA TGCGCCAGCAGCCCTGATAGGGGGGGCAGATCCAACTATGGCTACACCTTC. It encodes CASSPDRGGRSNYGYTF.

This chain connects TRBV9 to TRBJ2-3; the match to TRBD1 covers 8 bases. The ends lost 4 bases at V and 4 bases at J; junction bases unmatched: 11. This CDR3 comprises 16 residues. The germline gives CDR1 SGDLS, CDR2 YYNGEE. In DNA form, the CDR3 reads TGTGCCAGCAGCCCGATGGACAGGGCGAGTTCAGATACGCAGTATTTT. This translates into CASSPMDRASSDTQYF.

The V call is TRBV27, the J call TRBJ2-1, with 13 bases matching TRBD2. CDR3 length: 15 amino acids. Losses at the gene ends were 8 bases for V and 10 bases for J; bases not matched to a gene: 11. The germline gives CDR1 MNHEY, CDR2 SMNVEV (reference sequence). The CDR3 coding sequence is TGTGCCAGCGGGCCACTAGCGGGGGGGACAATCGAGCAGTTCTTC. It translates to CASGPLAGGTIEQFF.

This chain joins TRBV28 and TRBJ2-1; TRBD2 agrees at 16 bases. V was clipped by 5 bases and J by 5 bases; unmatched bases: 3. Germline CDR1 MDHEN, CDR2 SYDVKM. CDR3 length equals 16 residues. CDR3 DNA: TGTGCCAGCAGTCAGGGGACTAGCGGGGGGGACAATGAGCAGTTCTTC. This sequence encodes CASSQGTSGGDNEQFF.

V and J are TRBV11-3 and TRBJ1-1; 9 bases align to TRBD1. The V gene's germline CDR1 is SGHNT and CDR2 YENEEA. J was trimmed by 5 bases and V by 5 bases; bases with no gene match: 3. The CDR3 is 13 residues long. DNA for the CDR3: TGTGCCAGCAGCAAGACAGGGGGGACTGAAGCTTTCTTT. Its translation is CASSKTGGTEAFF.

The chain links TRBV29-1 to TRBJ2-7; D is possibly TRBD1 (5 bases). The CDR3 sequence is 16 residues long. With 5 bases removed from V and 0 bases from J, the gap between germline ends came to 20 bases. CDR1 is SQVTM and CDR2 is ANQGSEA in the germline V gene. The CDR3 sequence: CSVQGTAKRSSYEQYF. The CDR3 DNA is TGCAGCGTTCAGGGTACAGCCAAAAGGAGCTCCTACGAGCAGTACTTC.

This chain joins TRBV6-1 and TRBJ2-7, with 7 bases that match TRBD1. The trim removed 3 bases at V and 0 bases at J, leaving 5 bases unmatched. The CDR3 loop spans 15 amino acids. Germline loops: CDR1 MNHNS, CDR2 SASEGT. The DNA of the CDR3 is TGTGCCAGCAGTGACCAGACAGGGACCTCCTACGAGCAGTACTTC. Translated, it gives CASSDQTGTSYEQYF.

The chain recombines TRBV5-5 with TRBJ2-7, with 7 bases fitting TRBD1. The CDR3 has 15 amino acids. Germline CDR1 and CDR2: SGHKS and YYEKEE (reference sequence). After removal of 4 bases from V and 6 bases from J, the junction contained 13 bases not matched to a gene. The CDR3 DNA follows: TGTGCCAGCAGCACTGAGAGACAGGGTATGGGCGAGCAGTACTTC. This gives the protein CASSTERQGMGEQYF.